This TCR beta chain is drawn from a study of blood T cell repertoires in COVID-19. On the study more broadly: COVID-19 samples collected from the United States, Italy and Spain covered acute and convalescent phases. T cells, B-cell-depleted T cells, or PBMCs provided the cDNA or gDNA that served as material.

Participants' own reports of clinical history determined their cohort assignment. Measured with immunoSEQ multiplex PCR; TCRdb has only the in-frame clones, and not every one. The sample comprises 120,000 to 150,000 clones, 84% of which are singletons, and roughly 3.4% rests with the top ten. The sequence came from a woman between 45 and 65 years old with acute COVID-19. Material: PBMCs or T cells enriched from blood (not recorded which).

This chain's CDR3 is CASSFLAGGSASTDTQYF. In DNA form, the CDR3 reads TGTGCCAGCAGCTTTCTTGCGGGAGGGTCTGCTAGCACAGATACGCAGTATTTT. The V and J genes are TRBV7-9 and TRBJ2-3; 9 positions agree with TRBD2. The CDR3 is 18 residues long. V shed 3 bases and J 0 bases; nucleotides not matched to a gene: 10. Germline V lookup: CDR1 SEHNR, CDR2 FQNEAQ (reference sequence).